These T cell receptor beta chains were read from a single sample in a study of blood T cell repertoires in COVID-19. The assay was immunoSEQ multiplex PCR, and TCRdb's table has in-frame clones only and misses some. The table includes about 190,000 clones, over 75% detected once. The sequenced sample was peripheral blood. These receptors all stem from a man aged 45-60 years who had recovered from COVID-19. Each CDR3 is given without its conserved first and last residue. Fields, in order: D gene, J gene, V gene, CDR3 protein. A D gene is named only where the DNA matches it firmly.

D gene: NA
J gene: TRBJ2-7
V gene: TRBV6-5
CDR3 protein: ASSPFGTHNEQY

D gene: TRBD1
J gene: TRBJ2-3
V gene: TRBV27
CDR3 protein: ASSLSRGPTGVRDTQY

D gene: NA
J gene: TRBJ2-7
V gene: TRBV20-1
CDR3 protein: SARTPLEQY

D gene: NA
J gene: TRBJ2-5
V gene: TRBV19
CDR3 protein: ASSMVRDQETQY

D gene: TRBD1
J gene: TRBJ1-2
V gene: TRBV24-1
CDR3 protein: ATGTANYGYT

D gene: NA
J gene: TRBJ1-2
V gene: TRBV19
CDR3 protein: ASRSYGYT

D gene: TRBD2
J gene: TRBJ2-7
V gene: TRBV7-3
CDR3 protein: ASSLIGGASGYEQY

D gene: NA
J gene: TRBJ1-1
V gene: TRBV12-3/TRBV12-4
CDR3 protein: ASSRSVDTEAF

D gene: NA
J gene: TRBJ2-7
V gene: TRBV5-6
CDR3 protein: ASSLGSHEQY

D gene: TRBD1
J gene: TRBJ1-1
V gene: TRBV19
CDR3 protein: ASSISDRVAF

D gene: NA
J gene: TRBJ2-2
V gene: TRBV18
CDR3 protein: ASSPRNTGELF

D gene: NA
J gene: TRBJ1-2
V gene: TRBV19
CDR3 protein: ASSGREGYT

D gene: NA
J gene: TRBJ1-1
V gene: TRBV3-1/TRBV3-2
CDR3 protein: ASSQDLAERVTEAF